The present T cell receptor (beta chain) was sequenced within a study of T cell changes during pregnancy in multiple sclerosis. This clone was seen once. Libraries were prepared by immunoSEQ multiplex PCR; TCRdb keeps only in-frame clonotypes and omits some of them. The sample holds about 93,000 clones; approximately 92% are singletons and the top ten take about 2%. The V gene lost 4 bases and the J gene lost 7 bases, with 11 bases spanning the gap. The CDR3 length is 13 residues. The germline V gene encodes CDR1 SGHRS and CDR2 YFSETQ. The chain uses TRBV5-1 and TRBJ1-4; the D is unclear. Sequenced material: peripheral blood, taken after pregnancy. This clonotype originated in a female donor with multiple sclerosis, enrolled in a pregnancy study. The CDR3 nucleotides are TGCGCCAGCAGCCTAGAGCCGGGTGAAAAACTGTTTTTT. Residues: CASSLEPGEKLFF. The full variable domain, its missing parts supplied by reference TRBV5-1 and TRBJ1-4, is KAGVTQTPRYLIKTRGQQVTLSCSPISGHRSVSWYQQTPGQGLQFLFEYFSETQRNKGNFPGRFSGRQFSNSRSEMNVSTLELGDSALYLCASSLEPGEKLFFGSGTQLSVL.